This TCR beta chain originates from a study of pediatric ulcerative colitis (dated by TCRdb to 2018 to 2020). About the investigation overall: Several ulcerative colitis patients had pancolitis and two had left-sided colitis, with histology consistent with ulcerative colitis in all. From 8 or 9 newly diagnosed, treatment-naive pediatric ulcerative colitis patients and four non-IBD control children, paired blood and rectal samples were collected. By Pediatric Ulcerative Colitis Activity Index, mild disease was classified in a couple of patients, moderate disease in several and acute severe colitis in three.

Rearranged CDR3 beta regions were amplified from genomic DNA with multiplex V and J primers using the immunoSEQ TRB Survey service. To keep sequencing depth equal across samples, survey-level depth of up to 500,000 reads per sample was applied. The libraries were purified and pooled, then sequenced using Illumina technology. The authors' pipeline ran thus. Productive clonality, sample overlap, pairwise scatters, CDR3 beta length, V/D/J gene usage and productiveness were assessed with immunoSEQ online tools. Calculated diversity was defined as the number of unique rearrangements divided by total templates times 100, and Shannon and Simpson indices were additionally computed. Principal component analysis was performed on Z-score normalized data with the R prcomp function and the ggbiplot package. Morisita's index was used to quantify the clonal overlap between blood and rectum within each subject. TCRdb holds this immuneACCESS table with in-frame rearrangements only. Some clones are missing; in checked studies, unresolved V genes explain under half, and the rest has no known cause. V, J and clone size reflect that table, while D and trimming were determined from the DNA. Across this sample there are about 35,000 clones, with roughly 81% seen only once. The top ten constitute 1.1% of the sample.

The research as a whole found: Autologous blood-rectal clonal overlap was significantly higher in ulcerative colitis patients than in controls, suggesting increased T cell trafficking to inflamed tissue. Blood-derived T cells may have been included in the rectal pinch biopsies, particularly in patients with overt colitis. Because the repertoires came from total lymphocyte DNA, rare subsets such as regulatory T cells may have patterns that are not reflected. A couple of rectal CDR3 clonotypes were detected in all ulcerative colitis patients and were not detected in any of the controls. For technical reasons, blood samples from a couple of patients gave substantially fewer templates, and these samples were excluded from the blood-rectal overlap analysis. With only four individuals, the healthy control group was small. Features of the rectal repertoire distinguished controls, mild-moderate colitis patients and acute severe colitis patients, and in acute severe colitis, rectal diversity was reduced because of clonal expansions.

During colonoscopy, one to two rectal pinch biopsies were obtained for research purposes. Ulcerative colitis patients had received no immunosuppressive medication before the diagnostic colonoscopy. Before DNA was isolated, the rectal biopsies underwent proteinase K digestion. The Wizard kit (Promega) was used to extract genomic DNA from both blood and intestinal samples. Comment on this clone: The antigen it recognizes is unknown. The record has no base qualities; no much larger clone is one base away.

CDR1 and CDR2 (SGHTA, FQGNSA) derive from the germline V gene. The CDR3 holds 16 amino acids from the cysteine to the phenylalanine. Only CDR3 DNA remains: 48 bases, in frame from the first base. V is pared back by 4 bases and J by 0 bases, with 15 bases lying between the germline termini. The chain was built from TRBV7-2 and TRBJ1-1; the D gene cannot be resolved reliably. The clonotype was recovered from a boy younger than 18 with mild ulcerative colitis. The sequenced material came from gut tissue. The encoded CDR3 is CASSSPTLRMNTEAFF. DNA sequence: TGTGCCAGCAGCTCGCCCACCTTGCGCATGAACACTGAAGCTTTCTTT.